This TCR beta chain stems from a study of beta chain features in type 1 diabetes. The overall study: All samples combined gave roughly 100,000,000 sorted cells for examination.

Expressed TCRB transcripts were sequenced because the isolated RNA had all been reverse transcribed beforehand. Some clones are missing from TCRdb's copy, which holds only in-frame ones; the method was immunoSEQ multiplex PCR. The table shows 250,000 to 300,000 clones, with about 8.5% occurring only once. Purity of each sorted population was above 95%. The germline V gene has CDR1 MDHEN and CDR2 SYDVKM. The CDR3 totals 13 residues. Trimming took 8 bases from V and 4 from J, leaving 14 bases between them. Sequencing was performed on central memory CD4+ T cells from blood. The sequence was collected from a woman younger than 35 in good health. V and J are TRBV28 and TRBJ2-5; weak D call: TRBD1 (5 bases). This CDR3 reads CASLVTGAETQYF. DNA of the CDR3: TGTGCCAGCCTAGTAACAGGCGCAGAGACCCAGTACTTC.